Listed here are 18 T cell receptor beta chains from one sample, sequenced in a study of blood T cell repertoires in COVID-19 (dated by TCRdb to the early 2020s). Libraries were constructed by the immunoSEQ multiplex PCR assay. Imported from immuneACCESS, the table was reduced by TCRdb to in-frame sequences with V and J called. These copies leave out some clones; in studies compared against another copy, an unresolved V gene accounts for under half, and the cause of the remainder is not known. The sample profile shows about 90,000 clones; approximately 90% of them were found once. Just over 5% of the sample is in the top ten clones. The sample taken for sequencing was peripheral blood. The receptors originated from a man aged 50 to 60 with acute or convalescent COVID-19.

In DNA, the CDR3 is TGTGCCAGCTCACGCGCCTCTACAGCCTACGAGCAGTACTTC. Residues: CASSRASTAYEQYF. The chain is built from TRBV18 and TRBJ2-7, with D unclear. V was clipped by 4 bases and J by 2 bases, with 12 bases between them. CDR3 length: 14 amino acids. Germline V CDR1 and CDR2: KGHSH, LQKENI.

V usage is TRBV30 and J usage is TRBJ2-7; tentatively, D is TRBD1 (5 bases). The V end lost 3 bases, the J end lost 0 bases, and 6 bases lay between the germline ends. From germline, CDR1 is GTSNPN and CDR2 SVGIG (reference sequence). CDR3 length equals 12 residues. The CDR3 reads CAWSRDSYEQYF. CDR3 DNA: TGTGCCTGGAGCAGGGACTCCTACGAGCAGTACTTC.

This sequence joins TRBV7-2 and TRBJ1-2; tentatively, D is TRBD1 (5 bases). CDR3 length equals 13 residues. V lost 2 bases and J lost 6, with 10 bases in between. Germline V lookup: CDR1 SGHTA, CDR2 FQGNSA. CDR3 protein: CASSLPRVDGYTF. As DNA, the CDR3 is TGTGCCAGCAGCTTACCCAGGGTTGATGGCTACACCTTC.

CDR3 sequence: CAWSARGGAYGYTF. CDR3 nucleotides: TGTGCCTGGAGTGCAAGAGGGGGCGCTTATGGCTACACCTTC. J is TRBJ1-2 and V is TRBV30; 7 nucleotides line up with TRBD1. The CDR3 runs to 14 residues. Germline loops: CDR1 GTSNPN, CDR2 SVGIG (reference sequence). Unmatched junction bases numbered 7, after V lost 1 base and J lost 5 bases.

There are a few counts of this clone. In nucleotides, the CDR3 is TGTGCCACTAAGGGGGTTGGGTCACCCCTCCACTTT. It yields the protein CATKGVGSPLHF. The J gene is TRBJ1-6, the V gene TRBV24-1; the D gene is possibly TRBD1 (6 bases). This CDR3 has 12 amino acids. Trimming took off 10 bases at V and 10 bases at J, with 13 bases between the two ends. Looked up from germline, CDR1 is KGHDR and CDR2 is SFDVKD.

The chain is built from TRBV4-1 and TRBJ1-1; 7 bases are shared with TRBD1. Germline loops: CDR1 MGHRA, CDR2 YSYEKL. The V segment lost 4 bases and the J segment 12 bases; nucleotides outside the gene matches: 8. The CDR3 has 12 residues. The CDR3 coding sequence is TGCGCCAGCAGCCGTCGACAGGGTAGAACTTTCTTT. It specifies CASSRRQGRTFF.

The chain couples TRBV19 to TRBJ2-2; TRBD1 matches 8 bases. The V gene's germline CDR1 is LNHDA and CDR2 SQIVND (reference sequence). V trimming: 7 bases; J trimming: 2 bases; junction bases outside the gene matches: 9. The CDR3 runs 16 residues. The CDR3 DNA follows: TGTGCCAGTACTCACGCAGGGGGCGGCAACACCGGGGAGCTGTTTTTT. Protein product: CASTHAGGGNTGELFF.

J is TRBJ1-1 and V is TRBV11-2, with TRBD1 identical over 9 bases. Germline lookup yields CDR1 SGHAT and CDR2 FQNNGV. The CDR3 contains 15 residues. V was clipped by 5 bases and J by 7 bases; unmatched bases: 11. CDR3 nucleotides: TGTGCCAGCAGCCTCCTCGGACAGGGGCCGTTTGAAGCTTTCTTT. This sequence encodes CASSLLGQGPFEAFF.

This chain uses TRBV11-3 with TRBJ2-2, with a possible D match to TRBD1 (6 bases). The V gene lost 5 bases and the J gene lost 9 bases, with 13 bases spanning the gap. The length of the CDR3 is 13 residues. Germline CDR1 and CDR2: SGHNT and YENEEA. In DNA form, the CDR3 reads TGTGCCAGCAGCAAGGGGGACCCGAGGGAGCTGTTTTTT. This translates into CASSKGDPRELFF.

The V and J genes are TRBV9 and TRBJ1-4; 8 positions agree with TRBD1. Trimming at V came to 2 bases and at J to 2 bases, leaving 8 bases not matched to a gene. Germline loops: CDR1 SGDLS, CDR2 YYNGEE. The CDR3 totals 17 residues. In DNA, the CDR3 is TGTGCCAGCAGCGTCCGGACAGGGAGTATGACTAATGAAAAACTGTTTTTT. This translates into CASSVRTGSMTNEKLFF.

This chain uses TRBV7-9 with TRBJ2-4; tentative D call: TRBD2 (6 bases). V gave up 3 bases and J gave up 15 bases, with 21 bases separating them. The CDR3 is 14 amino acids. Germline V CDR1 and CDR2: SEHNR, FQNEAQ (reference sequence). DNA of the CDR3: TGTGCCAGCAGCTTTTCTTTTGGGACTGGGAAAGTGTACTTC. This gives the protein CASSFSFGTGKVYF.

The V gene is TRBV5-1, the J gene TRBJ1-2; D not resolved. This CDR3 region has 13 residues. Germline loops: CDR1 SGHRS, CDR2 YFSETQ. Trimming took 0 bases from V and 6 from J, leaving 9 bases between them. The CDR3 region has the DNA TGCGCCAGCAGCTTGGGGCGGCTCCATGGCTACACCTTC. It translates to CASSLGRLHGYTF.

The CDR3 region is CASSFPSGQGGDEQYF. CDR3 bases: TGTGCCAGCAGTTTCCCCTCCGGACAGGGTGGGGACGAGCAGTACTTC. The chain is built from TRBV28 and TRBJ2-7; TRBD1 aligns across 8 bases. CDR3 length: 16 residues. CDR1 MDHEN and CDR2 SYDVKM come from the germline V gene. V trimming: 3 bases; J trimming: 5 bases; junction bases outside the gene matches: 12.

This clone was counted a few times. The chain carries TRBV15 and TRBJ2-7, with 8 positions matching TRBD2. V gave up 5 bases and J gave up 3 bases; unmatched junction bases: 12. The CDR3 contains 16 residues. Germline V CDR1 and CDR2: LNHNV, YYDKDF (reference sequence). The CDR3 region is CATSGGSGTRGYEQYF. Written as DNA, the CDR3 is TGTGCCACCAGCGGCGGGTCGGGGACTAGGGGCTACGAGCAGTACTTC.

The chain links TRBV2 to TRBJ2-3, with TRBD1 matching over 8 bases. The CDR3 length is 14 residues. The germline V gene has CDR1 SNHLY and CDR2 FYNNEI. V was clipped by 5 bases and J by 4 bases; unmatched bases: 5. CDR3 bases: TGTGCCAGCAGTATTTCAGGGGGCCCAGATACGCAGTATTTT. It specifies CASSISGGPDTQYF.

CDR3: CASSYRKTDRAYGYTF. The DNA for the CDR3 is TGTGCCAGCAGTTATCGCAAAACGGACAGGGCGTATGGCTACACCTTC. V usage is TRBV6-5 and J usage is TRBJ1-2, with TRBD1 matching over 8 bases. With V trimmed by 3 bases and J by 5 bases, 11 bases remained unmatched. The CDR3 spans 16 residues. The germline CDR1 and CDR2 sequences are MNHEY and SVGAGI.

The chain has TRBV15 and TRBJ1-1; D perhaps matches TRBD1 (5 bases). Per the germline V gene, CDR1 is LNHNV and CDR2 is YYDKDF (reference sequence). V was shortened by 0 bases and J by 6 bases, with 11 bases between the two germline ends. This CDR3 region has 14 residues. The CDR3 here is CATSRDLGGSEAFF. CDR3 DNA sequence: TGTGCCACCAGCAGAGATCTGGGGGGGTCTGAAGCTTTCTTT.

This rearrangement joins TRBV5-1 to TRBJ2-4; TRBD2 matches at 11 bases. CDR3 length: 14 amino acids. Looked up from germline, CDR1 is SGHRS and CDR2 is YFSETQ. The V and J ends lost 4 bases and 6 bases, in that order; junction bases with no gene match: 3. CDR3 loop: CASSPGTSGNIQYF. In DNA, the CDR3 is TGCGCCAGCAGCCCCGGGACTAGCGGAAACATTCAGTACTTC.